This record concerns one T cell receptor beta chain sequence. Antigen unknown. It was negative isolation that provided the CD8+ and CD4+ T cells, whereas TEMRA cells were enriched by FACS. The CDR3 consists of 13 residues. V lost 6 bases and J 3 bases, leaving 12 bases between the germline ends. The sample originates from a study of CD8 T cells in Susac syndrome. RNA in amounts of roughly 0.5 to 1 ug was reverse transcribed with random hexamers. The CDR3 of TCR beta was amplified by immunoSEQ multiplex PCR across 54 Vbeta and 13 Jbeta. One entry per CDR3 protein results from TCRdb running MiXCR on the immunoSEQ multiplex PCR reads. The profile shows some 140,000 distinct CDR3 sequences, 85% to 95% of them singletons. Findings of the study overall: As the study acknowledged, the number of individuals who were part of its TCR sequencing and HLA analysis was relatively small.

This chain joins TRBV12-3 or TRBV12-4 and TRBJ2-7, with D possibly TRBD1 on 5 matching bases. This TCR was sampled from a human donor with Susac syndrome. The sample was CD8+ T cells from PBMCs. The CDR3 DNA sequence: TGTGCCAGCAGAGGGGATGCTAACTACGAGCAGTACTTC. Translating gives CASRGDANYEQYF.